This T cell receptor beta chain was observed in a study of beta chain features in type 1 diabetes. Regarding the study as a whole: A moderate, significant TCRB CDR3 shortening appeared in type 1 diabetes across four CD4+ subsets.

CDR3 size: 17 residues. From germline, CDR1 is MGHDK and CDR2 SYGVNS. Unmatched junction bases numbered 7, after V lost 4 bases and J lost 0 bases. Expressed TCRB transcripts were sequenced after all isolated RNA was converted to cDNA. The method was immunoSEQ multiplex PCR; TCRdb's version includes in-frame clones alone and lacks a portion of them. The repertoire holds about 160,000 clones, with about 10% as singletons. In regard to this clone: No antigen is known for it.

Sequencing was done on a sample of central memory CD4+ T cells from blood. This TCR came from a woman in her twenties or thirties with type 1 diabetes. J is TRBJ2-4 and V is TRBV25-1, with 9 nucleotides matching TRBD1. CDR3 sequence reads: CASSGTGGLRAKNIQYF. CDR3 in DNA: TGTGCCAGCAGTGGAACAGGGGGCCTGAGAGCCAAAAACATTCAGTACTTC.